The next 24 T cell receptor beta chains were all read from a single sample in a study of long-term antiretroviral therapy in people with HIV. Researchers report immunoSEQ v3.0 was run at survey level. The assay was immunoSEQ multiplex PCR, and TCRdb's table has in-frame clones only and misses some. The sample records under 45,000 clones, 90% to 95% being singletons. The source material was unsorted PBMCs, sampled around 5 years after starting antiretroviral therapy. These TCRs come from a woman between 50 and 59 years old with HIV.

This clone has just one count. The chain links TRBV5-4 to TRBJ2-3; D gene uncertain. V gave up 1 base and J gave up 5 bases, with 8 bases separating them. There are 13 residues in the CDR3. Germline-derived CDR1 and CDR2 are SGHNT and YYREEE (reference sequence). CDR3 loop: CASSLSLRDTQYF. In DNA form, the CDR3 reads TGTGCCAGCAGCTTGTCCCTCAGAGATACGCAGTATTTT.

This chain links TRBV10-3 with TRBJ1-2, with D possibly TRBD1 on 5 matching bases. Germline lookup yields CDR1 ENHRY and CDR2 SYGVKD. The CDR3 is made up of 14 amino acids. The ends were cut back, 3 bases at V and 8 bases at J, with 16 bases in the middle. The CDR3 spells CAISDGEGTMGYTF. Written as DNA, the CDR3 is TGTGCCATCAGTGACGGGGAAGGGACTATGGGCTACACCTTC.

This clone was recorded only once. This chain uses TRBV2 with TRBJ1-5; a possible D gene is TRBD1 (5 bases). There are 13 residues in the CDR3. Looked up from germline, CDR1 is SNHLY and CDR2 is FYNNEI. Trimming took 6 bases from V and 9 from J, leaving 15 bases between them. The CDR3 here is CASRTTREAPQHF. The CDR3 region has the DNA TGTGCCAGCAGGACTACCAGGGAGGCGCCCCAGCATTTT.

V and J are TRBV5-1 and TRBJ1-6; 8 bases fit TRBD1. This CDR3 comprises 17 residues. Germline loops: CDR1 SGHRS, CDR2 YFSETQ. Trimming removed 4 bases from V and 9 bases from J; junction bases left unmatched: 15. This CDR3 reads CASSTKTGTGGISPLHF. The CDR3, as DNA: TGCGCCAGCAGCACCAAAACGGGGACAGGTGGGATTTCACCCCTCCACTTT.

This rearrangement joins TRBV5-1 to TRBJ2-7; 8 bases line up with TRBD2. Germline values: CDR1 SGHRS, CDR2 YFSETQ. The CDR3 contains 16 residues. V dropped 0 bases and J dropped 5; count of bases not matched to a gene: 10. The CDR3 protein is CASSLELAGFVDEQYF. The CDR3 bases are TGCGCCAGCAGCTTGGAGCTAGCGGGTTTTGTCGACGAGCAGTACTTC.

This clone was detected only once. The chain couples TRBV5-8 to TRBJ2-5; possibly TRBD2 for D (6 bases). CDR3 size: 15 residues. With 0 bases removed from V and 3 bases from J, the gap between germline ends came to 12 bases. Germline CDR1 is SGHTS and CDR2 is YDEGEE. Here the CDR3 reads CASSLGFRGKETQYF. CDR3 nucleotides: TGTGCCAGCAGCTTGGGGTTTCGGGGGAAAGAGACCCAGTACTTC.

The genes are TRBV27 and TRBJ1-1; D remains unclear. CDR3 length equals 13 residues. Germline V lookup: CDR1 MNHEY, CDR2 SMNVEV (reference sequence). V was cut by 0 bases and J by 12 bases, with 14 bases left in between. The CDR3: CASSLSGQPETFF. The CDR3 coding sequence is TGTGCCAGCAGTTTATCGGGTCAGCCTGAGACTTTCTTT.

The V and J genes are TRBV7-2 and TRBJ1-6; TRBD1 matches 7 bases. The CDR3 is 15 amino acids. V lost 5 bases, J lost 2 bases, and 3 bases stayed unmatched. Germline CDR1 reads SGHTA; CDR2 reads FQGNSA. DNA of the CDR3: TGTGCCAGCAGCCCAGGGACAGCCTATAATTCACCCCTCCACTTT. This translates into CASSPGTAYNSPLHF.

The V gene is TRBV7-8, the J gene TRBJ2-1; D ambiguous. This CDR3 is 14 amino acids long. V was pared by 2 bases and J by 2 bases, with 7 bases between. The V gene's germline CDR1 is SGHVS and CDR2 FQNEAQ. In nucleotides, the CDR3 is TGTGCCAGCAGCTTAACCTGGACCTACAATGAGCAGTTCTTC. Translation gives CASSLTWTYNEQFF.

V is TRBV2 and J is TRBJ2-7; tentatively, D is TRBD1 or TRBD2 (5 bases each). V lost 6 bases and J 1 base, leaving 13 bases between the germline ends. Germline CDR1 reads SNHLY; CDR2 reads FYNNEI. The CDR3 extends over 14 amino acids. The CDR3 reads CASRGVRGSYEQYF. The CDR3 DNA is TGTGCCAGCAGGGGGGTAAGGGGTTCCTACGAGCAGTACTTC.

The chain carries TRBV5-1 and TRBJ2-5; 8 nucleotides agree with TRBD2. V shed 0 bases and J 2 bases; nucleotides not matched to a gene: 6. The germline V gene encodes CDR1 SGHRS and CDR2 YFSETQ. The CDR3 totals 16 residues. Written as DNA, the CDR3 is TGCGCCAGCAGCTTGGACGGGGGGGCGGGACAAGAGACCCAGTACTTC. This sequence encodes CASSLDGGAGQETQYF.

J is TRBJ1-2 and V is TRBV7-3; D call uncertain. Trimming cost V 0 bases and J 1 base, with 18 bases left between them. Germline lookup yields CDR1 SGHTA and CDR2 FQGTGA. The CDR3 has 18 amino acids. Written as DNA, the CDR3 is TGTGCCAGCAGCTTAACGCCTCTGCAGTCTATATTTAACTATGGCTACACCTTC. Residues: CASSLTPLQSIFNYGYTF.

This rearrangement joins TRBV29-1 to TRBJ2-2; no firm D call. The CDR3 is made up of 14 amino acids. V was pared by 4 bases and J by 4 bases, with 13 bases between. Germline CDR1 reads SQVTM; CDR2 reads ANQGSEA. The CDR3 sequence: CSVVGGPGTGELFF. The CDR3 DNA sequence: TGCAGCGTTGTGGGTGGGCCGGGCACCGGGGAGCTGTTTTTT.

CDR3: CASSLEGGAGANVLTF. The DNA for the CDR3 is TGTGCCAGCAGCTTGGAGGGGGGCGCTGGGGCCAACGTCCTGACTTTC. The chain joins TRBV5-4 to TRBJ2-6, with D perhaps matching TRBD1 or TRBD2 (6 bases each). Germline CDR1 and CDR2: SGHNT and YYREEE (reference sequence). With 0 bases removed from V and 2 bases from J, the gap between germline ends came to 9 bases. The CDR3 extends over 16 amino acids.

This clone has just one count. This chain links TRBV4-1 with TRBJ2-1; 8 bases map to TRBD1. The CDR3 totals 15 residues. The V segment lost 4 bases and the J segment 7 bases; nucleotides outside the gene matches: 9. Germline CDR1 and CDR2: MGHRA and YSYEKL. CDR3 DNA sequence: TGCGCCAGCAGCCGGGGGACAGGTTCTGGTAATGAGCAGTTCTTC. Its translation: CASSRGTGSGNEQFF.

Points on this clone: One end of the junction is discordant with germline, which a read error may explain. This chain uses TRBV29-1 with TRBJ2-5; no reliable D call. This CDR3 is 12 amino acids long. CDR1 is SQVTM and CDR2 is ANQGSEA in the germline V gene. The CDR3 region is CSVEDSQETQYF. For the CDR3, the DNA is TGCAGCGTCGAAGACTCCCAAGAGACCCAGTACTTC.

The chain carries TRBV7-2 and TRBJ1-1; perhaps TRBD1 as D (6 bases). Germline V gene lookup returns CDR1 SGHTA and CDR2 FQGNSA. CDR3 length equals 14 residues. V was pared by 0 bases and J by 4 bases, with 9 bases between. The CDR3: CASSLAQGSTEAFF. The CDR3 DNA reads TGTGCCAGCAGCTTAGCGCAGGGGAGCACTGAAGCTTTCTTT. The full variable domain, in which reference TRBV7-2 and TRBJ1-1 provide the parts outside the CDR3, is GAGVSQSPSNKVTEKGKDVELRCDPISGHTALYWYRQSLGQGLEFLIYFQGNSAPDKSGLPSDRFSAERTGGSVSTLTIQRTQQEDSAVYLCASSLAQGSTEAFFGQGTRLTVV.

This chain links TRBV5-4 with TRBJ2-2; D remains unclear. The CDR3 runs to 15 residues. CDR1 is SGHNT, CDR2 YYREEE, per germline (reference sequence). Trimming left V 1 base short and J 1 base short, with 8 bases between. CDR3 amino acids: CASSLNRENTGELFF. Here the CDR3 DNA reads TGTGCCAGCAGCTTGAACCGCGAGAACACCGGGGAGCTGTTTTTT.

This clone has more than one count but fewer than ten. The rearrangement joins TRBV4-1 to TRBJ2-7; D tentatively reads TRBD1 or TRBD2 (6 bases each). Trimming took 0 bases from V and 3 from J, leaving 18 bases between them. This CDR3 contains 17 residues. CDR1 is MGHRA and CDR2 is YSYEKL in the germline V gene. In DNA form, the CDR3 reads TGCGCCAGCAGCCAAGAGGAAGGGGGACTGGGGGACTACGAGCAGTACTTC. Protein: CASSQEEGGLGDYEQYF.

The J gene is TRBJ2-5, the V gene TRBV6-5; 9 positions match TRBD1. The junction had 4 bases not matched to a gene; V was cut back by 6 bases and J by 5 bases. CDR3 length: 13 residues. Germline-derived CDR1 and CDR2 are MNHEY and SVGAGI. DNA for the CDR3: TGTGCCAGCAGCAACACAGGGGGCGAGACCCAGTACTTC. Translation gives CASSNTGGETQYF.

The chain recombines TRBV2 with TRBJ2-2; D not certain. Trimming pared 7 bases from V and 4 bases from J, leaving 10 bases between. Germline V lookup: CDR1 SNHLY, CDR2 FYNNEI. The CDR3 is made up of 13 amino acids. As DNA, the CDR3 is TGTGCCAGCAAGGGCCGAACCACCGGGGAGCTGTTTTTT. This gives the protein CASKGRTTGELFF.

J is TRBJ1-2 and V is TRBV2, with a weak D call TRBD1 (5 bases). Per the germline V gene, CDR1 is SNHLY and CDR2 is FYNNEI. The CDR3 runs to 14 residues. V dropped 3 bases and J dropped 5 bases, with 13 bases sitting between them. CDR3: CASSESTELYGYTF. DNA for the CDR3: TGTGCCAGCAGTGAGTCGACAGAATTGTATGGCTACACCTTC. Variable domain in full (rest from reference TRBV2 and TRBJ1-2): EPEVTQTPSHQVTQMGQEVILRCVPISNHLYFYWYRQILGQKVEFLVSFYNNEISEKSEIFDDQFSVERPDGSNFTLKIRSTKLEDSAMYFCASSESTELYGYTFGSGTRLTVV.

The chain couples TRBV2 to TRBJ2-7; D perhaps matches TRBD1 (5 bases). Germline CDR1 reads SNHLY; CDR2 reads FYNNEI. Trimming took 8 bases from V and 1 from J, leaving 18 bases between them. The CDR3 consists of 15 residues. This chain's CDR3 is CASGTVGHASYEQYF. CDR3 bases: TGTGCCAGCGGCACGGTCGGACATGCGTCCTACGAGCAGTACTTC.

This chain links TRBV11-2 with TRBJ1-5; D call uncertain. Trimming took 8 bases from V and 4 from J, leaving 12 bases between them. In germline, CDR1 is SGHAT, CDR2 FQNNGV. This CDR3 has 13 amino acids. CDR3 loop: CASSPQTNQPQHF. CDR3 nucleotides: TGTGCCAGCTCTCCACAGACAAATCAGCCCCAGCATTTT.